Described below is a single T cell receptor beta chain sequence and its context. Original methodology: Quantification of nucleated cells was approximated via reference gene primer amplification. Data came from immunoSEQ multiplex PCR; TCRdb stores just in-frame clones and leaves some out. V, J and clone size are taken as reported in that table, and D and trimming were inferred from the DNA itself. Here the sample spans around 200,000 clones, 87% being singletons. This record comes from a study of blood T cell repertoires in COVID-19. Study overall: Collection of acute and convalescent COVID-19 samples took place in the United States, Italy and Spain. T cells, B-cell-depleted T cells, or PBMCs supplied cDNA or gDNA.

This CDR3 contains 16 residues. The junction had 7 bases not matched to a gene; V was cut back by 1 base and J by 13 bases. The germline V gene encodes CDR1 MNHEY and CDR2 SVGAGI. The chain uses TRBV6-5 and TRBJ2-1; TRBD2 matches 16 bases. The sample taken for sequencing was peripheral blood. This sequence was found in a man in his 60s who had recovered from COVID-19. CDR3 nucleotides: TGTGCCAGCAGTTACTATACTGGGACTAGCGGGGGGGGACAGTTCTTC. This gives the protein CASSYYTGTSGGGQFF.